Listed below are T cell receptor beta chains from one sample, sequenced in a study of identifying expanded T cells in peripheral blood. Profiling relied on immunoSEQ multiplex PCR, and the TCRdb table lists in-frame clones only, not all of them. The sample shows tens of thousands of clones, 88% of them seen only once. The sample taken for sequencing was blood. These receptors were collected from a person between 18 and 69 years old in good health. Each CDR3 is given with its conserved first and last residue.

v_gene: TRBV28; j_gene: TRBJ1-2; CDR3aa: CASIGSPLGYGYTF
v_gene: TRBV5-1; j_gene: TRBJ1-4; CDR3aa: CASSYYTAKEEKLFF
v_gene: TRBV7-2; j_gene: TRBJ1-1; CDR3aa: CASSLGMRVTEAFF
v_gene: TRBV9; j_gene: TRBJ2-1; CDR3aa: CASSTRQGNEQFF
v_gene: TRBV9; j_gene: TRBJ1-4; CDR3aa: CASSPDRINEKLFF
v_gene: TRBV6-5; j_gene: TRBJ1-6; CDR3aa: CASSYGDSPLHF
v_gene: TRBV4-3; j_gene: TRBJ2-7; CDR3aa: CASSQFRGPYEQYF
v_gene: TRBV13; j_gene: TRBJ2-2; CDR3aa: CASTSPRTENTGELFF
v_gene: TRBV11-2; j_gene: TRBJ2-7; CDR3aa: CASSLDYGLGQGIPYEQYF
v_gene: TRBV5-6; j_gene: TRBJ1-1; CDR3aa: CASSRQTEAFF
v_gene: TRBV15; j_gene: TRBJ2-7; CDR3aa: CATSRSLEYEQYF
v_gene: TRBV2; j_gene: TRBJ2-5; CDR3aa: CASSGGRAAQYF
v_gene: TRBV6-6; j_gene: TRBJ1-1; CDR3aa: CASSQGISTAFF
v_gene: TRBV6-5; j_gene: TRBJ2-5; CDR3aa: CASGEAGGPGETQYF
v_gene: TRBV7-9; j_gene: TRBJ1-1; CDR3aa: CASSQRTGGTEAFF
v_gene: TRBV7-9; j_gene: TRBJ2-7; CDR3aa: CASSFGRSSYEQYF
v_gene: TRBV27; j_gene: TRBJ1-5; CDR3aa: CASSPGGGGRQPQHF
v_gene: TRBV19; j_gene: TRBJ1-2; CDR3aa: CASRTERGGYTF
v_gene: TRBV2; j_gene: TRBJ2-3; CDR3aa: CASSASSSTDTQYF
v_gene: TRBV7-9; j_gene: TRBJ2-1; CDR3aa: CASSPVKTSSYNEQFF